This note documents a single T cell receptor beta chain sequence. These data are taken from a study of blood T cell repertoires in COVID-19. Across the study: Collection of acute and convalescent COVID-19 samples took place in the United States, Italy and Spain.

This CDR3 comprises 16 residues. V was pared by 4 bases and J by 4 bases, with 5 bases of the junction left unmatched. Per germline, CDR1 KGHDR and CDR2 SFDVKD. Source study methods: Reference gene primer amplification gave estimated nucleated cell counts. The assay was immunoSEQ multiplex PCR, and TCRdb's table has in-frame clones only and misses some. V and J calls and clone size are as listed in that table; D and trimming were resolved from the DNA. The repertoire consists of more than 200,000 clones, with about nine tenths occurring once and the leading ten covering around 1.6%. Sequenced input: peripheral blood. This sequence originates from a man aged 65-85 years with acute or convalescent COVID-19. The chain links TRBV24-1 to TRBJ2-7; 14 positions match TRBD2. The CDR3, as DNA: TGTGCCACCAGTGACTGGACTAGCGGGAGGAGTTACGAGCAGTACTTC. It specifies CATSDWTSGRSYEQYF.